Shown below are 9 T cell receptor beta chains from a single sample sequenced in a study of T-cell memory formation after mild COVID-19. TCRdb passed the 5' RACE reads through MiXCR, listing each CDR3 protein once. The sample yields around 410,000 distinct CDR3 sequences, 23% seen once. The sample taken for sequencing was PBMCs or a T cell subset sorted from them (not recorded which). The receptors were sampled from an adult woman who had mild COVID-19 (a few samples of this study predate the infection). Cell type and time point are not known.

In its sample, this clonotype was seen a few times. The chain has TRBV12-3 or TRBV12-4 and TRBJ2-1; a weak D match, TRBD1 (7 bases). Trimming removed 6 bases from V and 8 bases from J, with 17 bases in between. This CDR3 contains 14 residues. CDR3 in amino acids: CASRWGRGDDEQFF. The CDR3 nucleotides read TGTGCCAGCAGGTGGGGCAGGGGGGACGATGAGCAGTTCTTC.

The V gene is TRBV24-1, the J gene TRBJ2-7, with TRBD1 identical over 8 bases. Germline V CDR1 and CDR2: KGHDR, SFDVKD. The V segment lost 10 bases and the J segment 6 bases; nucleotides outside the gene matches: 7. There are 12 residues in the CDR3. The CDR3 sequence is CATADRDGEQYF. Written as DNA, the CDR3 is TGTGCCACAGCGGACAGGGATGGCGAGCAGTACTTC.

This clonotype was seen more than once but under ten times. The chain employs TRBV9 and TRBJ1-1, with a tentative D call TRBD1 (6 bases). Trimming removed 0 bases from V and 4 bases from J, with 13 bases in between. The CDR3 sequence is 15 residues long. Germline V gives CDR1 SGDLS, CDR2 YYNGEE. CDR3: CASSVEGGPTTEAFF. CDR3 coding DNA: TGTGCCAGCAGCGTAGAGGGGGGGCCGACCACTGAAGCTTTCTTT.

In this sample, this clonotype turned up a few times. The rearrangement links TRBV10-3 to TRBJ2-5; D gene ambiguous. Germline assignment: CDR1 ENHRY and CDR2 SYGVKD. V was clipped by 0 bases and J by 0 bases, with 2 bases between them. The CDR3 totals 13 residues. CDR3 sequence: CAISESNQETQYF. The CDR3 DNA reads TGTGCCATCAGTGAGTCGAACCAAGAGACCCAGTACTTC.

The CDR3 DNA sequence: TGTGCCAGCAGTTTAGGTCAGACCACCGGGGAGCTGTTTTTT. This encodes CASSLGQTTGELFF. The rearrangement joins TRBV27 to TRBJ2-2; D unresolved. The CDR3 runs to 14 residues. V lost 2 bases and J 4 bases, leaving 8 bases between the germline ends. Germline CDR1 is MNHEY and CDR2 is SMNVEV (reference sequence).

This clonotype was observed a handful of times. The V call is TRBV29-1, the J call TRBJ1-4; tentatively, D is TRBD1 (5 bases). Trimming took 0 bases from V and 7 from J, leaving 12 bases between them. Germline V CDR1 and CDR2: SQVTM, ANQGSEA. The CDR3 contains 14 residues. CDR3 in DNA: TGCAGCGTTGAAGAGGGGGGTAAAGCTGAAAAACTGTTTTTT. Its translation is CSVEEGGKAEKLFF.

This clonotype was picked up a small number of times. The CDR3 loop reads CASSIGGPAWEQYF. In DNA, the CDR3 is TGCGCCAGCAGCATAGGGGGTCCTGCGTGGGAGCAGTACTTC. This chain connects TRBV5-1 to TRBJ2-7, with D possibly matching TRBD1 (6 bases). The V end was cut by 4 bases, the J end by 7 bases, with 18 bases between. Germline V gives CDR1 SGHRS, CDR2 YFSETQ. The CDR3 has 14 amino acids.

This clonotype was counted ten times or more. This sequence joins TRBV19 and TRBJ2-6, with D unclear. Trimming took off 2 bases at V and 6 bases at J, with 14 bases between the two ends. The CDR3 totals 16 residues. The germline gives CDR1 LNHDA, CDR2 SQIVND (reference sequence). Written as DNA, the CDR3 is TGTGCCAGTAGTATACTCGGGCCCTATGAGGCCAACGTCCTGACTTTC. It is translated as CASSILGPYEANVLTF.

This clonotype showed up many times. This CDR3 is CASSLHEFAGRYEQYF. The CDR3 region has the DNA TGTGCCAGCAGTTTGCATGAGTTTGCGGGACGCTACGAGCAGTACTTC. V usage is TRBV12-3 or TRBV12-4 and J usage is TRBJ2-7, with a tentative D call TRBD2 (6 bases). V lost 3 bases and J 3 bases, leaving 18 bases between the germline ends. This CDR3 contains 16 residues.